The 9 T cell receptor beta chains below come from one sample, sequenced in a study of T cell changes during pregnancy in multiple sclerosis. The protocol was immunoSEQ multiplex PCR, while the TCRdb copy is restricted to in-frame clones and leaves out a portion. The sample gives tens of thousands of clones, about 93% of which show up once; about 0.33% is in the top ten. The material sequenced was CD4+ T cells from peripheral blood mononuclear cells, taken before pregnancy. The receptors originated from a female donor with multiple sclerosis, enrolled in a pregnancy study.

The chain uses TRBV14 and TRBJ2-5; D is ambiguous. With 1 base removed from V and 0 bases from J, the gap between germline ends came to 12 bases. Germline CDR1 reads SGHDN; CDR2 reads FVKESK. The CDR3 is 16 amino acids. DNA of the CDR3: TGTGCCAGCAGCCAAGTCAGGAACTCGTACCAAGAGACCCAGTACTTC. It specifies CASSQVRNSYQETQYF.

The chain links TRBV7-2 to TRBJ2-1; no clear D. The CDR3 covers 12 residues. Trimming took 5 bases from V and 1 from J, leaving 3 bases between them. Per germline, CDR1 SGHTA and CDR2 FQGNSA. In nucleotides, the CDR3 is TGTGCCAGCAGCGCGTCCTACAATGAGCAGTTCTTC. This encodes CASSASYNEQFF.

The genes are TRBV15 and TRBJ1-1, with D hard to call. The germline V and J ends were trimmed by 1 base and 2 bases, with 17 bases remaining between them. Germline V gene sequence: CDR1 LNHNV, CDR2 YYDKDF (reference sequence). This CDR3 is 17 amino acids long. CDR3 sequence reads: CATSRVRTLQSNTEAFF. In DNA form, the CDR3 reads TGTGCCACCAGCAGAGTTAGAACCCTACAGAGTAACACTGAAGCTTTCTTT. The full variable domain, rest sourced from reference TRBV15 and TRBJ1-1, is DAMVIQNPRYQVTQFGKPVTLSCSQTLNHNVMYWYQQKSSQAPKLLFHYYDKDFNNEADTPDNFQSRRPNTSFCFLDIRSPGLGDTAMYLCATSRVRTLQSNTEAFFGQGTRLTVV.

This sequence joins TRBV7-8 and TRBJ2-1; 10 bases are a match to TRBD2. J gave up 5 bases and V 6 bases, and 7 bases lay outside the gene matches. Germline CDR1 and CDR2: SGHVS and FQNEAQ. This CDR3 region has 15 residues. CDR3: CASRTIAGGHNEQFF. For the CDR3, the DNA is TGTGCCAGCAGGACCATAGCGGGAGGCCACAATGAGCAGTTCTTC. The whole variable domain, remainder taken from reference TRBV7-8 and TRBJ2-1, is GAGVSQSPRYKVAKRGQDVALRCDPISGHVSLFWYQQALGQGPEFLTYFQNEAQLDKSGLPSDRFFAERPEGSVSTLKIQRTQQEDSAVYLCASRTIAGGHNEQFFGPGTRLTVL.

The rearrangement links TRBV28 to TRBJ1-2; 7 nucleotides match TRBD1. Per the germline V gene, CDR1 is MDHEN and CDR2 is SYDVKM. The V gene end was trimmed by 5 bases and the J gene end by 7 bases; junction bases not matched to a gene: 4. This CDR3 spans 12 amino acids. DNA for the CDR3: TGTGCCAGCAGTCGCCCAGGGGGTGGCTACACCTTC. Translation: CASSRPGGGYTF.

The J gene is TRBJ2-5, the V gene TRBV2, with 7 bases lining up with TRBD2. The V gene's germline CDR1 is SNHLY and CDR2 FYNNEI. This CDR3 has 14 residues. V lost 6 bases, J lost 5 bases, and 9 bases stayed unmatched. CDR3 residues: CASRGGLGEETQYF. The CDR3 bases are TGTGCCAGCAGGGGCGGACTAGGAGAGGAGACCCAGTACTTC.

This clone showed up just once. The chain employs TRBV29-1 and TRBJ2-7, with a tentative D call TRBD2 (5 bases). Germline CDR1 is SQVTM and CDR2 is ANQGSEA. Trimming stripped 5 bases from V and 2 bases from J, with 13 bases between. CDR3 size: 13 residues. CDR3 region: CSVRTASPYEQYF. CDR3 DNA sequence: TGCAGCGTTAGGACTGCGTCGCCCTACGAGCAGTACTTC.

About this clone: At one boundary the junction diverges from the germline segment, which might be a read error. The chain combines TRBV10-3 with TRBJ1-3; 7 bases match TRBD1. Germline V gene lookup returns CDR1 ENHRY and CDR2 SYGVKD. The length of the CDR3 is 17 residues. The CDR3 DNA sequence: TGTGCCATCAGTGGAAGGACAGGAATACGGATGGGAATCACCATATATTTT. Its translation is CAISGRTGIRMGITIYF.

The chain joins TRBV18 to TRBJ2-7, with D tentatively TRBD2 (5 bases). V lost 3 bases and J 2 bases, leaving 8 bases between the germline ends. The CDR3 has 13 residues. From germline, CDR1 is KGHSH and CDR2 LQKENI. CDR3 bases: TGTGCCAGCTCACCCTCCGGGACCTACGAGCAGTACTTC. This codes for CASSPSGTYEQYF. Full variable domain (outside the CDR3, taken from reference TRBV18 and TRBJ2-7): NAGVMQNPRHLVRRRGQEARLRCSPMKGHSHVYWYRQLPEEGLKFMVYLQKENIIDESGMPKERFSAEFPKEGPSILRIQQVVRGDSAAYFCASSPSGTYEQYFGPGTRLTVT.